The entry below describes one T cell receptor beta chain. What it binds is not known. At study entry, adolescents had tuberculin skin tests and IGRA screening. This entry comes from a study of T cells in tuberculosis. Study outcomes and limitations: The TCR-beta difference was not significant; alpha differences partly reflected length. Samples were chosen by availability of cryopreserved specimens. Classification accuracy was 87% (AUROC approximately 0.9) with the GMM-specific repertoire.

Produced via immunoSEQ multiplex PCR; TCRdb's table is partial and in-frame only. The sample records nearly 35,000 clones, more than 85% being singletons. Sequencing was done on a sample of PBMCs. The receptor's source is a donor aged 10-29 years with latent tuberculosis or without tuberculosis infection.

DNA for the CDR3: TGTGCCAGTAGTATAGAAGTTAGGGGTAATCAGCCCCAGCATTTT. This sequence encodes CASSIEVRGNQPQHF. The V call is TRBV19, the J call TRBJ1-5; the D gene is possibly TRBD1 (5 bases). The germline V and J ends were trimmed by 0 bases and 4 bases, with 10 bases remaining between them. This CDR3 is built from 15 residues. Germline CDR1 and CDR2: LNHDA and SQIVND (reference sequence).